These 10 T cell receptor beta chains were all obtained from the same sample, sequenced in a study of T-cell memory formation after mild COVID-19. A single record per CDR3 protein comes from TCRdb applying MiXCR to the 5' RACE reads. The sample lists a few hundred thousand distinct CDR3 sequences, approximately 15% seen once, with 20% to 25% in the top ten. The specimen was PBMCs or a T cell subset sorted from them (not recorded which). The receptors were gathered from a man between 18 and 29 years old who had mild COVID-19 (a few samples of this study predate the infection). Cell type and time point are not known.

The chain uses TRBV27 and TRBJ2-7; D unclear. The CDR3 is 13 residues long. Trimming took off 3 bases at V and 6 bases at J, with 12 bases between the two ends. The germline CDR1 and CDR2 sequences are MNHEY and SMNVEV (reference sequence). CDR3 coding DNA: TGTGCCAGCAGTTTCCAACAAAGTGGCGAGCAGTACTTC. It codes for CASSFQQSGEQYF.

Many counts were recorded for this clonotype. The chain has TRBV20-1 and TRBJ1-2; D remains ambiguous. Germline V gene sequence: CDR1 DFQATT, CDR2 SNEGSKA (reference sequence). There are 13 residues in the CDR3. The germline V and J ends were trimmed by 0 bases and 7 bases, with 12 bases remaining between them. The CDR3 protein is CSARDASSGGYTF. As DNA, the CDR3 is TGCAGTGCTAGAGATGCATCCTCCGGTGGCTACACCTTC.

This clonotype was counted between two and nine times. Since a much larger clone is just one base distant, this may be a read error. This chain joins TRBV6-2 or TRBV6-3 and TRBJ2-3; the match to TRBD2 covers 8 bases. V shed 4 bases and J 0 bases; nucleotides not matched to a gene: 3. The CDR3 extends over 15 amino acids. The germline CDR1 and CDR2 sequences are MNHEY and SVGEGT. The CDR3: CASSLIAGSTDTQYF. CDR3 bases: TGTGCCAGCAGTTTAATAGCGGGGAGCACAGATACGCAGTATTTT.

This chain links TRBV4-1 with TRBJ1-1; the D is unclear. Germline V gives CDR1 MGHRA, CDR2 YSYEKL. This CDR3 region has 15 residues. Deletions cut 0 bases from V and 6 bases from J, with 14 bases between. This chain's CDR3 is CASSQESGIAAEAFF. The CDR3 region has the DNA TGCGCCAGCAGCCAAGAGTCGGGGATCGCGGCTGAAGCTTTCTTT.

This clonotype was picked up many times. V is TRBV3-1 and J is TRBJ2-2; D remains ambiguous. V lost 3 bases, J lost 8 bases, and 16 bases lay in between. The CDR3 covers 15 residues. Germline CDR1 LGHDT, CDR2 YNNKEL (reference sequence). CDR3 in DNA: TGTGCCAGCAGCCAGTCCCGACTTGGTCGTGGGGAGCTGTTTTTT. Residues: CASSQSRLGRGELFF.

The rearrangement uses TRBV12-3 or TRBV12-4 and TRBJ1-1; tentative D call: TRBD1 (6 bases). The V gene lost 8 bases and the J gene lost 3 bases, with 13 bases spanning the gap. The CDR3 contains 13 residues. DNA of the CDR3: TGTGCCAGCGAACAGGGTGAAGACACTGAAGCTTTCTTT. This gives the protein CASEQGEDTEAFF.

This clonotype was seen more than once but under ten times. The genes are TRBV29-1 and TRBJ2-2; tentatively, D is TRBD1 (6 bases). The CDR3 totals 14 residues. Trimming cost V 5 bases and J 0 bases, with 10 bases left between them. Germline V gene sequence: CDR1 SQVTM, CDR2 ANQGSEA. The CDR3 nucleotides are TGCAGCGTTCCGACAGGCTCGAACACCGGGGAGCTGTTTTTT. Translated: CSVPTGSNTGELFF.

The chain is built from TRBV20-1 and TRBJ1-6, with TRBD1 matching over 9 bases. The CDR3 has 14 amino acids. J gave up 9 bases and V 6 bases, and 9 bases lay outside the gene matches. From germline, CDR1 is DFQATT and CDR2 SNEGSKA (reference sequence). The chain's CDR3 is CSAHPTTGGSPLHF. As DNA, the CDR3 is TGCAGTGCCCACCCTACGACAGGGGGTTCACCCCTCCACTTT.

This clonotype was detected a few times. The chain is built from TRBV7-9 and TRBJ1-1; D is unresolved. The germline CDR1 and CDR2 sequences are SEHNR and FQNEAQ (reference sequence). The CDR3 runs 15 residues. Trimming pared 7 bases from V and 3 bases from J, leaving 18 bases between. The DNA of the CDR3 is TGTGCCAGCACTCTCGCAACTTTTCTTGACACTGAAGCTTTCTTT. It yields the protein CASTLATFLDTEAFF.

The chain recombines TRBV27 with TRBJ2-3; 11 nucleotides match TRBD2. Per the germline V gene, CDR1 is MNHEY and CDR2 is SMNVEV (reference sequence). Trimming at V came to 5 bases and at J to 0 bases, leaving 13 bases not matched to a gene. The CDR3 is made up of 19 amino acids. CDR3 sequence reads: CASSLYYSGGVDSTDTQYF. CDR3 bases: TGTGCCAGCAGTCTCTACTATAGCGGGGGGGTCGACAGCACAGATACGCAGTATTTT.